The next 20 T cell receptor beta chains were all read from a single sample in a study of identical twins. In TCRdb, the 5' RACE reads were re-called with MiXCR into one record per CDR3 protein. The table lists about 890,000 distinct CDR3 sequences, around an eighth of them singletons, with around 1.5% in the top ten. These sequences were also reported in another study, on yellow fever vaccine responses in identical twins.

Input material: PBMCs. The receptors were sampled from a woman younger than 30 in good health.

This clonotype has more than one count but fewer than ten. This chain uses TRBV18 with TRBJ2-1; D is unresolved. CDR1 KGHSH and CDR2 LQKENI come from the germline V gene. The CDR3 runs 16 residues. V dropped 0 bases and J dropped 0 bases, with 9 bases sitting between them. CDR3 in amino acids: CASSPPPTLSYNEQFF. The CDR3 coding sequence is TGTGCCAGCTCACCACCCCCGACGCTCTCCTACAATGAGCAGTTCTTC.

The chain combines TRBV20-1 with TRBJ2-1; no definite D call. In germline, CDR1 is DFQATT, CDR2 SNEGSKA (reference sequence). The CDR3 is 16 residues long. The V and J ends lost 0 bases and 1 base respectively, with 13 bases between them. CDR3: CSARDLVGRSYNEQFF. The CDR3 coding sequence is TGCAGTGCTAGAGATCTAGTTGGAAGGTCCTACAATGAGCAGTTCTTC.

The chain links TRBV5-1 to TRBJ2-7; 11 nucleotides agree with TRBD1. V trimming: 4 bases; J trimming: 6 bases; junction bases outside the gene matches: 6. Per germline, CDR1 SGHRS and CDR2 YFSETQ. The length of the CDR3 is 14 residues. The CDR3 region is CASSTGQGAGEQYV. The CDR3 region has the DNA TGCGCCAGCAGCACCGGACAGGGGGCTGGCGAGCAGTACGTC.

This clonotype was seen repeatedly, ten times or more. The V gene is TRBV12-3 or TRBV12-4, the J gene TRBJ2-5; D gene unclear. This CDR3 is 12 amino acids long. V was pared by 4 bases and J by 5 bases, with 8 bases between. This chain's CDR3 is CASSSWTETQYF. CDR3 DNA: TGTGCCAGCAGTTCTTGGACGGAGACCCAGTACTTC.

This clonotype has a count of ten or more. This sequence joins TRBV12-3 or TRBV12-4 and TRBJ2-7; 11 bases are a match to TRBD2. V was clipped by 3 bases and J by 5 bases; unmatched bases: 6. The CDR3 covers 15 residues. Here the CDR3 DNA reads TGTGCCAGCAGTTTCCGACTAGCGGGAAGCAACGAGCAGTACTTC. It is translated as CASSFRLAGSNEQYF.

This chain joins TRBV24-1 and TRBJ2-7; a possible D gene is TRBD1 (5 bases). CDR1 is KGHDR, CDR2 SFDVKD, per germline. The ends were cut back, 4 bases at V and 5 bases at J, with 14 bases in the middle. The CDR3 sequence is 14 residues long. In DNA, the CDR3 is TGTGCCACCAGTGAGGGGCAGGGCCGCCACGAGCAGTACTTC. This encodes CATSEGQGRHEQYF.

The V and J genes are TRBV9 and TRBJ2-7; 11 positions agree with TRBD2. The germline gives CDR1 SGDLS, CDR2 YYNGEE. V lost 4 bases, J lost 7 bases, and 7 bases stayed unmatched. The CDR3 runs to 14 residues. CDR3 loop: CASSYRPSGREQYF. DNA of the CDR3: TGTGCCAGCAGCTATCGTCCTAGCGGGAGGGAGCAGTACTTC. The entire variable domain, with the rest obtained from reference TRBV9 and TRBJ2-7, is as follows: DSGVTQTPKHLITATGQRVTLRCSPRSGDLSVYWYQQSLDQGLQFLIQYYNGEERAKGNILERFSAQQFPDLHSELNLSSLELGDSALYFCASSYRPSGREQYFGPGTRLTVT.

This clonotype was detected a few times. This chain uses TRBV20-1 with TRBJ1-5; no clear D gene. This CDR3 region has 12 residues. Germline loops: CDR1 DFQATT, CDR2 SNEGSKA (reference sequence). The V end was cut by 4 bases, the J end by 5 bases, with 9 bases between. CDR3 sequence: CSANSGDQPQHF. DNA for the CDR3: TGCAGTGCTAACAGCGGGGATCAGCCCCAGCATTTT.

This chain uses TRBV11-2 with TRBJ2-1, with D perhaps being TRBD1 or TRBD2 (5 bases each). The CDR3 spans 14 residues. Germline assignment: CDR1 SGHAT and CDR2 FQNNGV. V gave up 5 bases and J gave up 9 bases, with 17 bases separating them. The CDR3 is CASSPVGVLGEQFF. The CDR3 coding sequence is TGTGCCAGCAGCCCCGTGGGGGTACTAGGTGAGCAGTTCTTC.

This clonotype was recorded at least ten times. This chain connects TRBV28 to TRBJ2-7, with unresolved D. Germline lookup yields CDR1 MDHEN and CDR2 SYDVKM. The ends were cut back, 5 bases at V and 0 bases at J, with 20 bases in the middle. The CDR3 covers 17 residues. CDR3 loop: CASSHKKGPRSSYEQYF. CDR3 DNA sequence: TGTGCCAGCAGTCACAAGAAAGGTCCTAGGAGCTCCTACGAGCAGTACTTC.

The sample holds many counts of this clonotype. The chain combines TRBV3-1 with TRBJ2-3, with D maybe TRBD1 (6 bases). The V end lost 5 bases, the J end lost 5 bases, and 14 bases lay between the germline ends. This CDR3 has 14 amino acids. Looked up from germline, CDR1 is LGHDT and CDR2 is YNNKEL (reference sequence). As DNA, the CDR3 is TGTGCCAGCAGCGACAGGTCACTCGGAGATACGCAGTATTTT. Protein: CASSDRSLGDTQYF.

The chain links TRBV5-1 to TRBJ2-2; 11 positions agree with TRBD1. The CDR3 is 16 residues long. From germline, CDR1 is SGHRS and CDR2 YFSETQ. Germline trimming cut 4 bases from V and 1 base from J; bases unmatched to any gene: 3. In nucleotides, the CDR3 is TGCGCCAGCAGCCACGGGACAGGGGGGAACACCGGGGAGCTGTTTTTT. Protein sequence: CASSHGTGGNTGELFF.

This clonotype was counted between two and nine times. The chain joins TRBV28 to TRBJ2-3, with no clear D. V was pared by 2 bases and J by 3 bases, with 12 bases between. CDR1 and CDR2 from the germline V gene are MDHEN and SYDVKM. CDR3 length equals 15 residues. The CDR3 loop reads CASSLQKVRTDTQYF. The DNA for the CDR3 is TGTGCCAGCAGTTTACAAAAAGTGAGGACAGATACGCAGTATTTT.

V usage is TRBV7-2 and J usage is TRBJ1-4; D call uncertain. This CDR3 contains 15 residues. V gave up 0 bases and J gave up 4 bases, with 9 bases separating them. CDR1 SGHTA and CDR2 FQGNSA come from the germline V gene. The CDR3 coding sequence is TGTGCCAGCAGCTTAGCGCATCAAAGTAATGAAAAACTGTTTTTT. Translation: CASSLAHQSNEKLFF.

This clonotype was seen a few times. V usage is TRBV20-1 and J usage is TRBJ2-1; TRBD2 agrees at 8 bases. This CDR3 has 15 amino acids. V trimming: 2 bases; J trimming: 2 bases; junction bases outside the gene matches: 5. Per germline, CDR1 DFQATT and CDR2 SNEGSKA (reference sequence). This CDR3 is CSARKTSGPYNEQFF. CDR3 DNA: TGCAGTGCTAGAAAAACTAGCGGCCCCTACAATGAGCAGTTCTTC.

The chain uses TRBV6-2 or TRBV6-3 and TRBJ2-1; 12 positions agree with TRBD2. The V segment lost 4 bases and the J segment 7 bases; nucleotides outside the gene matches: 8. The CDR3 has 16 residues. Germline values: CDR1 MNHEY, CDR2 SVGEGT. DNA of the CDR3: TGTGCCAGCAGTTTGCCTAGCGGGAGGGCCGAAAATGAGCAGTTCTTC. Its translation: CASSLPSGRAENEQFF.

The rearrangement joins TRBV2 to TRBJ1-5, with a weak D call TRBD1 (6 bases). The CDR3 is 16 residues long. The germline CDR1 and CDR2 sequences are SNHLY and FYNNEI. Deletions cut 6 bases from V and 4 bases from J, with 19 bases between. The CDR3 loop reads CASSLSGTQGNQPQHF. CDR3 bases: TGTGCCAGCAGCCTGAGCGGGACACAGGGAAATCAGCCCCAGCATTTT.

There are a few counts of this clonotype. This rearrangement joins TRBV7-2 to TRBJ1-3; a possible D gene is TRBD1 (5 bases). The V end was cut by 5 bases, the J end by 4 bases, with 21 bases between. The CDR3 sequence is 17 residues long. In germline, CDR1 is SGHTA, CDR2 FQGNSA. The CDR3 spells CASSPAGLRASGNTIYF. The CDR3 nucleotides are TGTGCCAGCAGCCCCGCGGGACTGAGGGCATCAGGAAACACCATATATTTT.

This clonotype was observed a handful of times. The V call is TRBV28, the J call TRBJ2-7; possibly TRBD1 for D (6 bases). Germline loops: CDR1 MDHEN, CDR2 SYDVKM. The CDR3 spans 15 residues. Trimming shortened V by 6 bases and J by 0 bases, and 15 bases separated the two germline ends. As DNA, the CDR3 is TGTGCCAGCAGCCTGGACAGTAAGTACTCCTACGAGCAGTACGTC. It specifies CASSLDSKYSYEQYV.

This clonotype was counted ten times or more. The chain links TRBV6-6 to TRBJ1-5; 7 nucleotides align to TRBD1. Trimming cost V 6 bases and J 9 bases; bases outside gene matches: 8. The CDR3 contains 13 residues. Germline V lookup: CDR1 MNHNY, CDR2 SVGAGI (reference sequence). Here the CDR3 DNA reads TGTGCCAGCAGACACGGACAGGCATGGCCCCAGCATTTT. Translation gives CASRHGQAWPQHF.